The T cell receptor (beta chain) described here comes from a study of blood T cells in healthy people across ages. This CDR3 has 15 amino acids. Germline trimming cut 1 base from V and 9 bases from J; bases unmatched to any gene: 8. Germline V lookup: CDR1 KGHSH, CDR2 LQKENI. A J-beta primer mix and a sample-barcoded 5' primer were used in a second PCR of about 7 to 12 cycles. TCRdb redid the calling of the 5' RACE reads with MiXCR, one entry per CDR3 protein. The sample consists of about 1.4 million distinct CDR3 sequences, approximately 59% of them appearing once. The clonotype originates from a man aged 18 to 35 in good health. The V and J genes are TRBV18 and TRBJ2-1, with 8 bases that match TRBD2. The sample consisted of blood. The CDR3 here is CASSPRAGAVSEQFF. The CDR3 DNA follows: TGTGCCAGCTCACCACGAGCGGGAGCAGTTAGTGAGCAGTTCTTC.